The rows below give T cell receptor beta chains drawn from one sample of a study of T cells in Graves' hyperthyroidism and ophthalmopathy. Each CDR3 protein gets one entry after TCRdb re-called the multiplex PCR reads with MiXCR. The table shows 600,000 to 900,000 distinct CDR3 sequences, with about a sixth occurring only once. The sample was blood. The origin of the receptors is a man aged 18 to 35 with Graves' hyperthyroidism. Both conserved end residues are part of each CDR3. The D gene is left open where the match is weak. Expanded clones are given a class, and other clones once, few, many or no size at all.

size: .; D: .; V: TRBV30; J: TRBJ2-1; DNA: TGTGCCTGGAGCCTCTTAGAGCTCTGGTTCTTC; CDR3: CAWSLLELWFF
size: many; D: TRBD2; V: TRBV3-1; J: TRBJ2-1; DNA: TGTGCCAGCAGCCCCCACCCAGCGGGAGTAGGATACAATGAGCAGTTCTTC; CDR3: CASSPHPAGVGYNEQFF
size: many; D: .; V: TRBV18; J: TRBJ2-3; DNA: TGTGCCAGCTCACCGGTCGTTGCAGATACGCAGTATTTT; CDR3: CASSPVVADTQYF
size: few; D: TRBD2; V: TRBV12-3/TRBV12-4; J: TRBJ2-1; DNA: TGTGCCAGCAGCTATTTCAGCGGGAGGATCCATGAGCAGTTCTTC; CDR3: CASSYFSGRIHEQFF
size: many; D: TRBD2; V: TRBV20-1; J: TRBJ2-7; DNA: TGCAGTGCTTTAGCGGGAGGGACCTACGAGCAGTACTTC; CDR3: CSALAGGTYEQYF
size: .; D: .; V: TRBV3-1; J: TRBJ2-3; DNA: TGTGCCAGCAGCGACCAGACAGGAGGAACAGATACGCAGTATTTT; CDR3: CASSDQTGGTDTQYF
size: .; D: TRBD2; V: TRBV7-2; J: TRBJ2-7; DNA: TGTGCCAGCAGCTTCAGCGGGGGCCAAAGGTACGAGCAGTACTTC; CDR3: CASSFSGGQRYEQYF
size: many; D: TRBD2; V: TRBV20-1; J: TRBJ2-1; DNA: TGCAGTGCTAGGGCATCCGGGACTAAGGAGCAGTTCTTC; CDR3: CSARASGTKEQFF
size: few; D: .; V: TRBV5-1; J: TRBJ2-3; DNA: TGCGCCAGCAGCTTGGCAGGTCGACCGCCCAATACGCAGTATTTT; CDR3: CASSLAGRPPNTQYF
size: .; D: TRBD2; V: TRBV27; J: TRBJ2-3; DNA: TGTGCCAGCAACCCATTAGCGGGAGACACAGATACGCAGTATTTT; CDR3: CASNPLAGDTDTQYF
size: .; D: .; V: TRBV9; J: TRBJ2-2; DNA: TGTGCCAGCAGCCCCGGACACTTCACCGGGGAGCTGTTTTTT; CDR3: CASSPGHFTGELFF
size: many; D: .; V: TRBV18; J: TRBJ1-2; DNA: TGTGCCAGCTCAGGGTACAGGGAACAAGCTTCCTATGGCTACACCTTC; CDR3: CASSGYREQASYGYTF
size: few; D: TRBD1; V: TRBV12-3/TRBV12-4; J: TRBJ1-2; DNA: TGTGCCAGCAATGGGGACAGCAATAACTATGGCTACACCTTC; CDR3: CASNGDSNNYGYTF
size: .; D: TRBD2; V: TRBV28; J: TRBJ2-7; DNA: TGTGCCAGCAGTTGGGGACTACTTGAAGGAGAGCAGTACTTC; CDR3: CASSWGLLEGEQYF
size: many; D: .; V: TRBV5-1; J: TRBJ1-6; DNA: TGCGCCAGCAGCTTCGGACAGACAAATTCACCCCTCCACTTT; CDR3: CASSFGQTNSPLHF
size: .; D: .; V: TRBV15; J: TRBJ1-6; DNA: TGTGCCACCAGCAGAGGAGGGAGCAGGGGTGTCTCACCCCTCCACTTT; CDR3: CATSRGGSRGVSPLHF
size: .; D: TRBD2; V: TRBV27; J: TRBJ2-1; DNA: TGTGCCAGCAGTTGGACTAGCGGGAGGCCCACATACAATGAGCAGTTCTTC; CDR3: CASSWTSGRPTYNEQFF
size: many; D: TRBD2; V: TRBV2; J: TRBJ2-1; DNA: TGTGCCAGCAGTGAAGGGACTAGCGGGAGCATTGAGCAGTTCTTC; CDR3: CASSEGTSGSIEQFF
size: few; D: TRBD2; V: TRBV20-1; J: TRBJ2-1; DNA: TGCAGTGCCCCCGGGACTAGCCCACATGAGCAGTTCTTC; CDR3: CSAPGTSPHEQFF
size: .; D: .; V: TRBV12-3/TRBV12-4; J: TRBJ2-3; DNA: TGTGCCAGCAGCGAGACAGGCCCCAGCACAGATACGCAGTATTTT; CDR3: CASSETGPSTDTQYF
size: many; D: TRBD1; V: TRBV5-1; J: TRBJ2-7; DNA: TGTGCCAGCAGTGAAGGGACAGGGGACTACGAGCAGTACTTC; CDR3: CASSEGTGDYEQYF
size: many; D: TRBD2; V: TRBV29-1; J: TRBJ2-3; DNA: TGCAGCGTTGAAATAGCGGGGGATGACACAGATACGCAGTATTTT; CDR3: CSVEIAGDDTDTQYF
size: few; D: .; V: TRBV12-3/TRBV12-4; J: TRBJ2-5; DNA: TGTGCCAGCAGTACGGGATTCTCGGGAGAGACCCAGTACTTC; CDR3: CASSTGFSGETQYF
size: .; D: .; V: TRBV11-2; J: TRBJ1-6; DNA: TGTGCCAGCAGCTTAGGGGGGGTTAAGAATTCACCCCTCCACTTT; CDR3: CASSLGGVKNSPLHF
size: .; D: .; V: TRBV7-8; J: TRBJ2-2; DNA: TGTGCCAGCGAAGAGACGAACACCGGGGAGCTGTTTTTT; CDR3: CASEETNTGELFF
size: .; D: .; V: TRBV9; J: TRBJ2-1; DNA: TGTGCCAGCAGCGTACGGAGCGGATATTACAATGAGCAGTTCTTC; CDR3: CASSVRSGYYNEQFF
size: few; D: .; V: TRBV7-3; J: TRBJ2-2; DNA: TGTGCCAGCAGCCCGGACAGAGACACCGGGGAGCTGTTTTTT; CDR3: CASSPDRDTGELFF
size: many; D: .; V: TRBV27; J: TRBJ2-1; DNA: TGTGCCAGCAGTATTATTGGATACAATGAGCAGTTCTTC; CDR3: CASSIIGYNEQFF
size: few; D: .; V: TRBV2; J: TRBJ1-6; DNA: TGTGCCAGCTTAGGGGCCAATCCTTCACCCCTCCACTTT; CDR3: CASLGANPSPLHF
size: many; D: TRBD1; V: TRBV3-1; J: TRBJ2-7; DNA: TGTGCCAGCAGCCAAGAGGGACAGGGGTACTACGAGCAGTACTTC; CDR3: CASSQEGQGYYEQYF
size: many; D: .; V: TRBV25-1; J: TRBJ2-1; DNA: TGTGCCAGCAGTGACGAGGTGGCGGGGTGGGATGAGCAGTTCTTC; CDR3: CASSDEVAGWDEQFF
size: many; D: .; V: TRBV12-3/TRBV12-4; J: TRBJ1-5; DNA: TGTGCCAGCAGTCTTAATTTAGGTCAGCCCCAGCATTTT; CDR3: CASSLNLGQPQHF
size: .; D: .; V: TRBV2; J: TRBJ1-1; DNA: TGTGCCAGCACTGCAGACACTGAAGCTTTCTTT; CDR3: CASTADTEAFF
size: .; D: .; V: TRBV3-1; J: TRBJ2-6; DNA: TGTGCCAGCAGCCAAGACGTGACTGGGGCCAACGTCCTGACTTTC; CDR3: CASSQDVTGANVLTF
size: many; D: .; V: TRBV7-2; J: TRBJ1-1; DNA: TGTGCCAGCAGCTTAGGAGGTACAGCTTTCTTT; CDR3: CASSLGGTAFF
size: .; D: TRBD2; V: TRBV27; J: TRBJ2-7; DNA: TGTGCCAGCAGTCCCCGGGAGGGGCCCAGATCCTACGAGCAGTACTTC; CDR3: CASSPREGPRSYEQYF
size: .; D: TRBD2; V: TRBV2; J: TRBJ2-7; DNA: TGTGCCAGCAAAGCGGGAGGGCCTAGTAGGTACAAGCAGTACTTC; CDR3: CASKAGGPSRYKQYF
size: many; D: .; V: TRBV20-1; J: TRBJ2-1; DNA: TGCAGTGCTAGAGATAGGGTAGCGGTTTACAATGAGCAGTTCTTC; CDR3: CSARDRVAVYNEQFF
size: many; D: .; V: TRBV28; J: TRBJ1-5; DNA: TGTGCCAGCAGTTCTCACAGGGTTGGGGGCAATCAGCCCCAGCATTTT; CDR3: CASSSHRVGGNQPQHF
size: few; D: .; V: TRBV5-1; J: TRBJ2-2; DNA: TGCGCCAGCAGCTCCTCTCCCAACACCGGGGAGCTGCTTTTT; CDR3: CASSSSPNTGELLF
size: few; D: .; V: TRBV4-1; J: TRBJ1-5; DNA: TGCGCCAGCAGCCAAGATCTAGGGGGAAGAGGTCAGCCCCAGCATTTT; CDR3: CASSQDLGGRGQPQHF
size: .; D: TRBD1; V: TRBV6-9; J: TRBJ2-1; DNA: TGTGCCAGCAGTTACCAAAACAGGGGTTCAAGGGGGTTCTTC; CDR3: CASSYQNRGSRGFF
size: .; D: .; V: TRBV10-2; J: TRBJ2-3; DNA: TGCGCCAGCAGTGAGTCCCAGCGGGGCACAGATACGCAGTATTTT; CDR3: CASSESQRGTDTQYF
size: many; D: .; V: TRBV11-2; J: TRBJ2-7; DNA: TGTGCCAGCAGCCTAACCGGGGCAGGGGCCTACGAGCAGTACTTC; CDR3: CASSLTGAGAYEQYF
size: many; D: TRBD2; V: TRBV3-1; J: TRBJ2-5; DNA: TGTGCCAGCAGCCTCAATCAGCCGGGAGGGCTGGAGACCCAGTACTTC; CDR3: CASSLNQPGGLETQYF